The count of the clone carrying this T cell receptor beta chain is one. Antigen specificity is unknown. Oncomine TCR Beta short-read sequencing was applied to DNA from cultured CD4+ T cells. MiXCR, applied by TCRdb to the PCR reads, yields one record per CDR3 protein. The table lists roughly 16,000 distinct CDR3 sequences, under 65% of them singletons. This entry belongs to a study of vaccination and CD4 T cells after COVID-19. As to treatment: 10-day PBMC culture with coronavirus spike peptide pools or control peptides (ViraFEST assay). CDR3 size: 18 residues. Trimming removed 0 bases from V and 2 bases from J, with 21 bases in between. CDR1 and CDR2 (germline): SGHRS, YFSETQ.

The sequence derives from a human donor who had recovered from COVID-19. Sequences were derived from CD4+ T cells from blood, cultured in vitro, sampled before SARS-CoV-2 vaccination. The V gene is TRBV5-1, the J gene TRBJ2-7; D might be TRBD1 or TRBD2, each matching 5 bases. CDR3 in DNA: TGCGCCAGCAGCTTGGCGTTTCCTGGGACCGCAATGCCCTACGAGCAGTACTTC. Its translation: CASSLAFPGTAMPYEQYF.